The table lists the clone carrying this TCR beta chain with a few counts. These data come from a study of T-cell memory formation after mild COVID-19. Study information: The study found TCR clusters largely donor specific.

CDR1 and CDR2 from the germline V gene are SGHRS and YFSETQ. CDR3 length: 15 residues. Trimming removed 4 bases from V and 9 bases from J; junction bases left unmatched: 12. TCR alpha and TCR beta cDNA libraries carrying sample barcodes and UMIs were produced by 5'RACE using constant-segment primers. TCRdb itself ran the 5' RACE reads through MiXCR, one entry per CDR3 protein. The sample holds 250,000 or so distinct CDR3 sequences, roughly a tenth seen once. The J gene is TRBJ1-1, the V gene TRBV5-1; 10 bases are a match to TRBD1. This receptor was obtained from a young man who had mild COVID-19 (a few samples of this study predate the infection). Cell type and time point are not known. Sequenced input: PBMCs or a T cell subset sorted from them (not recorded which). CDR3: CASSGRQGARGQAFF. The CDR3 DNA is TGCGCCAGCAGCGGGCGACAGGGGGCGAGGGGGCAAGCTTTCTTT.